Here is one TCR beta chain with its context. The antigen is undetermined. The sample comes from a study of memory CD4+ T cells and cytomegalovirus serostatus. Background on the study: This sample comes from healthy Belgian adults, about 10 CMV seropositive, under 25 seronegative.

Single viable CD3+CD4+CD8-CD45RO+ cells were sorted as the memory CD4+ T cells. Total CD4+ T cells were enriched by CD4 positive selection. CDR1 and CDR2 (germline): SGHRS, YFSETQ. Trimming took 6 bases from V and 0 from J, leaving 19 bases between them. The CDR3 is made up of 18 amino acids. Clones were read by immunoSEQ multiplex PCR, and TCRdb kept only the in-frame ones, dropping some. The sample yields around 76,000 clones, about 73% seen once. Study-wide points: About 40% of the roughly 160 known CMV-associated TCRbeta sequences appeared in CD4+ memory.

Sample: memory CD4+ T cells from blood. The rearrangement joins TRBV5-1 to TRBJ1-6; TRBD1 might be the D (5 bases). The TCR comes from an adult in good health and CMV-seropositive. Here the CDR3 DNA reads TGCGCCAGCACCCCGGGACTTTCCGGTGGCTCCTATAATTCACCCCTCCACTTT. Its protein is CASTPGLSGGSYNSPLHF.